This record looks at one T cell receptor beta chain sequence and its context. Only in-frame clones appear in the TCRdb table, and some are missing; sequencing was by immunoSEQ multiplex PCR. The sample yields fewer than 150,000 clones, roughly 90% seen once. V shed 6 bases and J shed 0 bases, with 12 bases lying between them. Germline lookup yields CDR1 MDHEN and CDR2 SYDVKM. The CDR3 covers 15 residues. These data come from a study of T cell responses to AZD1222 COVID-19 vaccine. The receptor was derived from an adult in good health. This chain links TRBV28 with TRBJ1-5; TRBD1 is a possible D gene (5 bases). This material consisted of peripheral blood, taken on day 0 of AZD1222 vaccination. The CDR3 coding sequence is TGTGCCAGCAGCCTGACAGAGAATAGCAATCAGCCCCAGCATTTT. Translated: CASSLTENSNQPQHF.